These T cell receptor beta chains were read from a single sample in a study of T-cell reconstitution after alpha-beta-depleted transplantation in children. One entry per CDR3 protein results from TCRdb running MiXCR on the PCR reads. The sample lists about 200,000 distinct CDR3 sequences; under 8.5% were seen once. Source: PBMCs, taken before TCRalphabeta/CD19-depleted stem cell transplant. These TCRs come from a boy aged 2-15 years with acute lymphoblastic leukemia, due to receive a stem cell transplant. Each CDR3 is given with its conserved first and last residue. A D gene is named only where the DNA matches it firmly. Expanded clones are given a class, and other clones once, few, many or no size at all.

many	NA	TRBJ2-7	TRBV5-5	TGTGCCAGCAGCTCGGTGCCAGAGAGCTACGAGCAGTACTTC	CASSSVPESYEQYF
many	TRBD1	TRBJ1-1	TRBV11-1	TGTGCCAGCAGCCCCGACAGGGCCGAAGCTTTCTTT	CASSPDRAEAFF
NA	TRBD2	TRBJ2-1	TRBV20-1	TGCAGTGCTCCGGGACTAGCGGGAGCCTCCTACAATGAGCAGTTCTTC	CSAPGLAGASYNEQFF
medium-sized	NA	TRBJ2-5	TRBV12-3/TRBV12-4	TGCGCCAGCAGCTTAAAAGAGACCCAGTACTTC	CASSLKETQYF
NA	NA	TRBJ1-5	TRBV28	TGTGCCAGCAGTTCGGCCCAGGGGAAAGTTGATCAGCCCCAGCATTTT	CASSSAQGKVDQPQHF
many	NA	TRBJ1-1	TRBV7-9	TGTGCCAGCAGCCTCCTTTGGGGGGGGAACACTGAAGCTTTCTTT	CASSLLWGGNTEAFF
many	NA	TRBJ2-1	TRBV27	TGTGCCAGCCAAAACCAAGGTTTCTACAATGAGCAGTTCTTC	CASQNQGFYNEQFF
NA	TRBD1	TRBJ1-4	TRBV7-2	TGTGCCAGCAGCTCGCAGGACAGGGATAATGAAAAACTGTTTTTT	CASSSQDRDNEKLFF
NA	TRBD2	TRBJ2-3	TRBV7-3	TGTGCCAGCAGCTTAAATAGCGGGGGGTCAGATACGCAGTATTTT	CASSLNSGGSDTQYF
many	TRBD2	TRBJ2-1	TRBV7-2	TGTGCCAGCAGTCTGTTGGGACTAGCGGGAGGGCCGTCCACCTACAATGAGCAGTTCTTC	CASSLLGLAGGPSTYNEQFF
NA	TRBD1	TRBJ2-6	TRBV24-1	TGTGCCACCAGTGAGGGGACAGGGTGGCCTGGGGCCAACGTCCTGACTTTC	CATSEGTGWPGANVLTF
many	NA	TRBJ2-7	TRBV6-5	TGTGCCAGCAGTTACTCTATAACCGATCCCTACGAGCAGTACTTC	CASSYSITDPYEQYF
few	NA	TRBJ1-2	TRBV6-5	TGTGCCAGCAGTTACTCTATGCAAAGGAGCTATGGCTACACCTTC	CASSYSMQRSYGYTF
many	NA	TRBJ1-5	TRBV12-3/TRBV12-4	TGTGCCAGCAGTTTCCGTGGCATCGGGCAGCCCCAGCATTTT	CASSFRGIGQPQHF
many	TRBD1	TRBJ2-7	TRBV28	TGTGCCAGCAGGGGGGCGGACAGGGGAAGGGACGAGCAGTACTTC	CASRGADRGRDEQYF
few	TRBD2	TRBJ2-3	TRBV6-2/TRBV6-3	TGTGCCAGCCGGACTAGCGGGGGGAACACGCAGTATTTT	CASRTSGGNTQYF
many	NA	TRBJ1-1	TRBV29-1	TGCAGCGCCGGACGGCTATTGAACACTGAAGCTTTCTTT	CSAGRLLNTEAFF
many	TRBD2	TRBJ2-7	TRBV28	TGTGCCAGCAGTAAAAATAGCGGGAGGTTTAACGAGCAGTACTTC	CASSKNSGRFNEQYF
many	NA	TRBJ2-1	TRBV12-3/TRBV12-4	TGTGCCAGCAGTTTCTTTCTTAGAGCGGTCAATGAGCAGTTCTTC	CASSFFLRAVNEQFF
many	NA	TRBJ2-7	TRBV14	TGTGCCAGCAGCCAAGCTGGGGGCCACTACGAGCAGTACTTC	CASSQAGGHYEQYF
many	NA	TRBJ2-7	TRBV7-2	TGTGCCAGCAGCGGGACTTTTAGCTCCTACGAGCAGTACTTC	CASSGTFSSYEQYF
few	NA	TRBJ2-3	TRBV10-3	TGTGCCACAACTGACCTACAGGCCACAGATACGCAGTATTTT	CATTDLQATDTQYF
many	NA	TRBJ1-5	TRBV11-2	TGTGCCAGCAGCTTAAACAGTCTTAGCAATCAGCCCCAGCATTTT	CASSLNSLSNQPQHF
many	TRBD1	TRBJ2-5	TRBV12-3/TRBV12-4	TGTGCCAGCAGTTTATGGGGGACAGGGCAAGAGACCCAGTACTTC	CASSLWGTGQETQYF
many	TRBD1	TRBJ1-4	TRBV4-2	TGTGCCAGTGCTGAACCTCCGGGGACAGGGCGCGGAAAACTGTTTTTT	CASAEPPGTGRGKLFF
few	NA	TRBJ1-5	TRBV6-2/TRBV6-3	TGTGCCAGCAGGCCCTCAGGTTCCGGCCAGCCCCAGCATTTT	CASRPSGSGQPQHF
many	NA	TRBJ1-5	TRBV20-1	TGCAGTGCTAGAAACTCGGGTCAGCCCCAGCATTTT	CSARNSGQPQHF
many	TRBD2	TRBJ2-3	TRBV7-9	TGTGCCAGCAGCTTAGTAGCGGGGAGCACAGATACGCAGTATTTT	CASSLVAGSTDTQYF
NA	NA	TRBJ2-3	TRBV5-1	TGCGCCAGCAGCTTAAGACTCCAGACGATTGACACAGATACGCAGTATTTT	CASSLRLQTIDTDTQYF
many	NA	TRBJ2-3	TRBV7-2	TGTGCCAGCAGCTTAGGGATTAGCACAGATACGCAGTATTTT	CASSLGISTDTQYF
NA	NA	TRBJ2-7	TRBV2	TGTGCCAGCACGGATTACGAGCAGTACTTC	CASTDYEQYF
many	TRBD2	TRBJ2-7	TRBV7-2	TGTGCCAGCAGCTTCCAGCGGGATCTCTACGAGCAGTACTTC	CASSFQRDLYEQYF
NA	NA	TRBJ1-4	TRBV7-2	TGTGCCAGCAGCTCGTCACCAACTAATGAAAAACTGTTTTTT	CASSSSPTNEKLFF
few	NA	TRBJ2-7	TRBV18	TGTGCCAGCTCACCAGGGGACAACTCCTACGAGCAGTACTTC	CASSPGDNSYEQYF
many	TRBD2	TRBJ2-3	TRBV4-3	TGCGCCAGCAGCCAAGGGCGGGGGAACACAGATACGCAGTATTTT	CASSQGRGNTDTQYF
few	NA	TRBJ2-5	TRBV12-3/TRBV12-4	TGTGCCAGCAGTTCCCCCGGGGCCCAGTACTTC	CASSSPGAQYF
many	NA	TRBJ1-4	TRBV29-1	TGCAGCGTCGCCGGGACGGCTAATGAAAAACTGTTTTTT	CSVAGTANEKLFF
many	TRBD1	TRBJ1-1	TRBV11-3	TGTGCCAGCAGCTTAGGAGACAGGGTTGTGAACACTGAAGCTTTCTTT	CASSLGDRVVNTEAFF
many	NA	TRBJ1-1	TRBV20-1	TGCAGTGCTAGGGGGCCCCTCCAACCCTCTGGGCAAGCTTTCTTT	CSARGPLQPSGQAFF
many	TRBD1	TRBJ2-3	TRBV7-2	TGTGCCAGCAGCCCCTACAGGGGGCCAGATACGCAGTATTTT	CASSPYRGPDTQYF
many	NA	TRBJ1-2	TRBV4-2	TGTGCCAGCAGCCAAGATCTTCCAACAGCGGCCTATGGCTACACCTTC	CASSQDLPTAAYGYTF
many	NA	TRBJ2-5	TRBV10-1	TGCGCCAACCAAGCTGAAGAGACCCAGTACTTC	CANQAEETQYF
few	NA	TRBJ2-1	TRBV3-1	TGTGCCAGCAGCCAAGATCCAGCTAGCGTGGGGAATGAGCAGTTCTTC	CASSQDPASVGNEQFF
few	TRBD1	TRBJ1-2	TRBV19	TGTGCCAGTAGTCACAGGGGGCGGTCGAACTATGGCTACACCTTC	CASSHRGRSNYGYTF